Described below is a single T cell receptor beta chain sequence and its context. Germline CDR1 and CDR2: SEHNR and FQNEAQ (reference sequence). The germline V and J ends were trimmed by 6 bases and 0 bases, with 17 bases remaining between them. The CDR3 runs 16 residues. These data are taken from a study of blood T cell repertoires in COVID-19. Study-wide context: Researchers got acute and convalescent COVID-19 samples from the United States, Italy and Spain. Nucleic acid was either cDNA or gDNA, and it came from T cells, B-cell-depleted T cells, or PBMCs.

Under the authors' procedure: Reference gene primer amplification yielded estimated nucleated cell counts. The assay was immunoSEQ multiplex PCR, and TCRdb's table has in-frame clones only and misses some. D and trimming come from the DNA, and the V and J calls and clone size come from that table. The top ten clones hold approximately 2.9% of a sample with about 70,000 clones, roughly nine tenths of them seen once. The chain has TRBV7-9 and TRBJ1-1; possible D gene TRBD1, 5 bases. Sequencing was done on a sample of peripheral blood. The clonotype was recovered from a man aged 50-59 years with acute or convalescent COVID-19. The CDR3 DNA reads TGTGCCAGCAGAGGGCAGGGCAGCAACATGAACACTGAAGCTTTCTTT. It yields the protein CASRGQGSNMNTEAFF.